The present T cell receptor beta chain was sequenced within a study of T cell repertoires in cytomegalovirus infection. Turning to the study itself: An indication of both CMV infection and matching HLA type came from public TCR beta signatures.

Each CDR3 protein is one row after TCRdb ran MiXCR on the reads. The table has 250,000 to 300,000 distinct CDR3 sequences, roughly an eighth seen once. The CDR3 runs to 14 residues. Trimming pared 5 bases from V and 6 bases from J, leaving 14 bases between. Study conclusions and caveats: Ex vivo, HLA-C-restricted CMV-specific TCR beta clonotypes prevailed over the rest of the response. Carriers of CMV plus the relevant HLA were identified by cumulative public TCR beta family frequency.

There are many counts of this clonotype. Its target is unknown. Material for sequencing was PBMCs. V gene TRBV12-3 or TRBV12-4 combines with J gene TRBJ1-5; D possibly corresponds to TRBD1 (5 bases). The sequence derives from a human donor in good health (CMV status not recorded). Some clones in this sample may be carry-over from other donors' samples. The CDR3 sequence: CASSPAGGAQPQHF. For the CDR3, the DNA is TGTGCCAGCAGTCCAGCGGGAGGGGCTCAGCCCCAGCATTTT.